These T cell receptor beta chains were read from a single sample in a study of OX40 agonist ivuxolimab in advanced cancers. Generated by immunoSEQ multiplex PCR, the TCRdb table keeps only in-frame clones and is missing some. The table lists 75,000 to 100,000 clones, about 90% of them singletons, with 0.7% to 1% in the top ten. The sequenced sample was CD4+ or CD8+ T cells sorted from blood, obtained in a trial of the OX40 agonist ivuxolimab. The source of these receptors is an adult with an advanced solid tumor such as melanoma, head and neck, liver or kidney cancer. CDR3s include the opening cysteine and the closing phenylalanine or tryptophan. A D gene is named only where the DNA matches it firmly. A clone size is listed for some rows: how often the clone was seen (once, few, many), or a class if it is expanded.

V: TRBV29-1
size: NA
J: TRBJ2-2
D: NA
CDR3: CSVGEANTGELFF
DNA: TGCAGCGTTGGAGAAGCGAACACCGGGGAGCTGTTTTTT

V: TRBV7-2
size: NA
J: TRBJ2-2
D: TRBD2
CDR3: CASSLFWTSSLTGELFF
DNA: TGTGCCAGCAGCTTATTTTGGACTAGCTCCCTCACCGGGGAGCTGTTTTTT

V: TRBV4-3
size: NA
J: TRBJ2-2
D: TRBD1
CDR3: CASSTRQGNTGELFF
DNA: TGCGCCAGCAGCACTAGACAGGGGAACACCGGGGAGCTGTTTTTT

V: TRBV6-6
size: NA
J: TRBJ1-6
D: TRBD1
CDR3: CASSPGQGGNSPLHF
DNA: TGTGCCAGCAGTCCCGGACAGGGGGGGAATTCACCCCTCCACTTT

V: TRBV19
size: once
J: TRBJ1-1
D: TRBD1
CDR3: CASSIPWRGTAEAFF
DNA: TGTGCCAGTAGTATACCCTGGCGAGGGACAGCTGAAGCTTTCTTT

V: TRBV18
size: NA
J: TRBJ1-6
D: TRBD1
CDR3: CASSPWGTGDSPLHF
DNA: TGTGCCAGCTCACCATGGGGGACAGGGGATTCACCCCTCCACTTT

V: TRBV9
size: NA
J: TRBJ2-5
D: TRBD1
CDR3: CASSTRTGGGTQYF
DNA: TGTGCCAGCAGCACCCGGACAGGGGGGGGGACCCAGTACTTC

V: TRBV6-6
size: NA
J: TRBJ2-7
D: TRBD2
CDR3: CASSPGLGVGEQYF
DNA: TGTGCCAGCAGTCCGGGACTAGGGGTGGGCGAGCAGTACTTC

V: TRBV27
size: NA
J: TRBJ1-4
D: TRBD1
CDR3: CASMTGANEKLFF
DNA: TGTGCCAGCATGACAGGGGCTAATGAAAAACTGTTTTTT

V: TRBV23-1
size: NA
J: TRBJ1-5
D: TRBD1
CDR3: CASGDRGNQPQHF
DNA: TGCGCCAGCGGGGACAGGGGCAATCAGCCCCAGCATTTT

V: TRBV12-5
size: NA
J: TRBJ1-2
D: NA
CDR3: CASGPPGALGYTF
DNA: TGTGCTAGTGGCCCACCCGGGGCACTCGGCTACACCTTC

V: TRBV11-2
size: NA
J: TRBJ2-1
D: NA
CDR3: CASSFRGTYNEQFF
DNA: TGTGCCAGCAGCTTCCGGGGGACTTACAATGAGCAGTTCTTC

V: TRBV5-1
size: NA
J: TRBJ2-1
D: TRBD1
CDR3: CASSLGTGGNEQFF
DNA: TGCGCCAGCAGCTTGGGGACAGGGGGCAATGAGCAGTTCTTC

V: TRBV7-8
size: NA
J: TRBJ1-1
D: NA
CDR3: CASSSSWYTEAFF
DNA: TGTGCCAGCAGTAGTTCTTGGTACACTGAAGCTTTCTTT

V: TRBV27
size: once
J: TRBJ2-3
D: TRBD1
CDR3: CASSPRRTGSDTQYF
DNA: TGTGCCAGCAGTCCGCGGAGGACAGGGTCAGATACGCAGTATTTT

V: TRBV5-1
size: NA
J: TRBJ1-1
D: TRBD1
CDR3: CASSPWTGGGTEAFF
DNA: TGCGCCAGCAGCCCCTGGACAGGGGGCGGCACTGAAGCTTTCTTT

V: TRBV11-3
size: NA
J: TRBJ2-1
D: NA
CDR3: CASSLGTQGEQFF
DNA: TGTGCCAGCAGCTTGGGGACCCAAGGGGAGCAGTTCTTC

V: TRBV9
size: NA
J: TRBJ2-3
D: TRBD2
CDR3: CASSVGPSGGKDTQYF
DNA: TGTGCCAGCAGCGTAGGGCCCTCGGGAGGAAAAGATACGCAGTATTTT

V: TRBV7-3
size: NA
J: TRBJ2-2
D: NA
CDR3: CASSSDPGVTGELFF
DNA: TGTGCCAGCAGCTCCGACCCGGGAGTGACCGGGGAGCTGTTTTTT

V: TRBV5-6
size: NA
J: TRBJ2-1
D: NA
CDR3: CASSLRETAYNEQFF
DNA: TGTGCCAGCAGCTTGCGGGAGACGGCCTACAATGAGCAGTTCTTC

V: TRBV6-5
size: NA
J: TRBJ1-5
D: TRBD1
CDR3: CASSGQGSQHF
DNA: TGTGCCAGCAGTGGACAGGGGTCCCAGCATTTT

V: TRBV7-2
size: NA
J: TRBJ2-5
D: TRBD1
CDR3: CASSLGTGAETQYF
DNA: TGTGCCAGCAGCCTCGGGACAGGTGCGGAGACCCAGTACTTC

V: TRBV7-2
size: NA
J: TRBJ2-7
D: TRBD1
CDR3: CASSLGGTGGYRF
DNA: TGTGCCAGCAGCTTAGGGGGGACAGGGGGCTACCGCTTC

V: TRBV30
size: NA
J: TRBJ2-7
D: NA
CDR3: CAWNKNYEQYF
DNA: TGTGCCTGGAACAAGAACTACGAGCAGTACTTC

V: TRBV11-2
size: NA
J: TRBJ2-3
D: NA
CDR3: CASSLEGRITDTQYF
DNA: TGTGCCAGCAGCTTAGAGGGCAGGATAACAGATACGCAGTATTTT

V: TRBV19
size: NA
J: TRBJ2-7
D: TRBD1
CDR3: CASSIGTGSYEQYF
DNA: TGTGCCAGTAGTATCGGGACAGGGTCCTACGAGCAGTACTTC

V: TRBV19
size: NA
J: TRBJ2-5
D: NA
CDR3: CASSSSGLQYF
DNA: TGTGCCAGTAGTAGCTCTGGGTTACAGTACTTC

V: TRBV10-3
size: NA
J: TRBJ2-1
D: NA
CDR3: CAITGRAPYNEQFF
DNA: TGTGCCATCACGGGTAGGGCCCCTTACAATGAGCAGTTCTTC

V: TRBV5-4
size: once
J: TRBJ1-3
D: NA
CDR3: CASSDGGRPGNTIYF
DNA: TGTGCCAGCAGCGACGGGGGCCGCCCTGGAAACACCATATATTTT

V: TRBV4-1
size: NA
J: TRBJ2-4
D: TRBD2
CDR3: CASSQGRAGGLAKNIQYF
DNA: TGCGCCAGCAGCCAAGGGCGAGCGGGAGGGTTAGCCAAAAACATTCAGTACTTC

V: TRBV28
size: NA
J: TRBJ2-7
D: TRBD2
CDR3: CASNDPASGSYEQYF
DNA: TGTGCCAGCAACGACCCGGCTAGCGGGAGTTACGAGCAGTACTTC

V: TRBV12-1
size: NA
J: TRBJ2-7
D: NA
CDR3: CAITSGSDEQYF
DNA: TGTGCCATCACGAGCGGGAGCGACGAGCAGTACTTC

V: TRBV9
size: NA
J: TRBJ2-7
D: TRBD2
CDR3: CASSVDGGRPNYEQYF
DNA: TGTGCCAGCAGCGTAGATGGCGGGAGGCCGAACTACGAGCAGTACTTC

V: TRBV7-8
size: NA
J: TRBJ2-1
D: NA
CDR3: CASSSESLPGNEQFF
DNA: TGTGCCAGCAGCTCCGAGTCTCTACCGGGAAATGAGCAGTTCTTC

V: TRBV29-1
size: once
J: TRBJ1-2
D: NA
CDR3: CSVLGPGDYGYTF
DNA: TGCAGCGTTCTGGGTCCAGGCGACTATGGCTACACCTTC

V: TRBV19
size: NA
J: TRBJ2-7
D: NA
CDR3: CASSNFAAYEQYF
DNA: TGTGCCAGTAGTAATTTCGCAGCCTACGAGCAGTACTTC

V: TRBV7-2
size: NA
J: TRBJ2-5
D: NA
CDR3: CASSFTRNQETQYF
DNA: TGTGCCAGCAGCTTTACACGTAACCAAGAGACCCAGTACTTC

V: TRBV4-1
size: NA
J: TRBJ2-4
D: NA
CDR3: CASSHRASGAEPRYF
DNA: TGCGCCAGCAGCCATAGGGCGAGCGGAGCGGAGCCGCGGTACTTC

V: TRBV30
size: few
J: TRBJ1-1
D: NA
CDR3: CAWDIDSGTEAFF
DNA: TGTGCCTGGGACATTGACAGCGGCACTGAAGCTTTCTTT

V: TRBV19
size: NA
J: TRBJ2-5
D: NA
CDR3: CASSISSDQETQYF
DNA: TGTGCCAGTAGTATATCGTCAGACCAAGAGACCCAGTACTTC

V: TRBV7-3
size: NA
J: TRBJ2-1
D: TRBD1
CDR3: CASSLPGQVPDNEQFF
DNA: TGTGCCAGCAGCTTACCGGGACAGGTTCCCGACAATGAGCAGTTCTTC

V: TRBV30
size: NA
J: TRBJ1-3
D: NA
CDR3: CAWSRAYSGNTIYF
DNA: TGTGCCTGGAGTAGGGCCTACTCTGGAAACACCATATATTTT

V: TRBV7-3
size: NA
J: TRBJ2-1
D: TRBD2
CDR3: CASSLTSGSYYEQFF
DNA: TGTGCCAGCAGTCTTACTAGCGGGAGTTATTATGAGCAGTTCTTC

V: TRBV6-5
size: NA
J: TRBJ1-5
D: TRBD1
CDR3: CASRYTGVSQPQHF
DNA: TGTGCCAGCAGATATACAGGGGTCAGTCAGCCCCAGCATTTT

V: TRBV4-2
size: NA
J: TRBJ2-3
D: TRBD2
CDR3: CASSQRLAGGWGTDTQYF
DNA: TGTGCCAGCAGCCAACGGCTAGCGGGAGGTTGGGGCACAGATACGCAGTATTTT

V: TRBV7-8
size: NA
J: TRBJ1-1
D: NA
CDR3: CASSLVGSLGPNTEAFF
DNA: TGTGCCAGCAGCTTAGTGGGCAGCCTAGGCCCGAACACTGAAGCTTTCTTT